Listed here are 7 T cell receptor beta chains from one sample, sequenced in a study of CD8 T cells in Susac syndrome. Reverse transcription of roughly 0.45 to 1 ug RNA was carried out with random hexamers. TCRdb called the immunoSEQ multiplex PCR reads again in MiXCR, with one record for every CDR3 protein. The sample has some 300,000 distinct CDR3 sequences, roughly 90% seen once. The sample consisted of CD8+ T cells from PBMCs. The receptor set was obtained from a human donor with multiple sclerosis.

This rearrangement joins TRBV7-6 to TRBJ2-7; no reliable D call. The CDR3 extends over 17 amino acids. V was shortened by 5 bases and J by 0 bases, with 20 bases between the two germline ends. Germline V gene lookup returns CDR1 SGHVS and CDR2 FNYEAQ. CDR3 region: CASSGTLKPGYSYEQYF. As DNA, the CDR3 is TGTGCCAGCAGCGGCACCCTAAAGCCCGGGTACTCCTACGAGCAGTACTTC.

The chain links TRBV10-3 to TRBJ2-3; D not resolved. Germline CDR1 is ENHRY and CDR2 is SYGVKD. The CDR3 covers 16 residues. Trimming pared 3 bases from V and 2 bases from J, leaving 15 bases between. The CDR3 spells CAISDSVGGSTDTQYF. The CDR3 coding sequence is TGTGCCATCAGTGACTCCGTTGGCGGATCCACAGATACGCAGTATTTT.

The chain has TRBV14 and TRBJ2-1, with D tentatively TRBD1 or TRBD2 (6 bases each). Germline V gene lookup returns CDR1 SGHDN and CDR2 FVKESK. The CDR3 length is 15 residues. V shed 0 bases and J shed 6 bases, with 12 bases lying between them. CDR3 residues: CASSQDVRGGNEQFF. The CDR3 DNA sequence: TGTGCCAGCAGCCAAGATGTCAGGGGAGGCAATGAGCAGTTCTTC.

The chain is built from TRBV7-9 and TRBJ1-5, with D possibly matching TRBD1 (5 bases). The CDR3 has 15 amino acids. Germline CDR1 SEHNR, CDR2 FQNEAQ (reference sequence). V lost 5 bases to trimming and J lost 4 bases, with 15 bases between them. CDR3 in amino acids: CASSPLGQNNQPQHF. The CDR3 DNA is TGTGCCAGCAGCCCCCTCGGACAAAATAATCAGCCCCAGCATTTT.

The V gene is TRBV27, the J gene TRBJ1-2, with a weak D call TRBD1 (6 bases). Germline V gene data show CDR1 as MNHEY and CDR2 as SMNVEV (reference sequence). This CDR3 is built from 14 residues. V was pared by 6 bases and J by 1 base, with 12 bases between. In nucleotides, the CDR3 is TGTGCCAGCAGCTACAGGGAGCATAACTATGGCTACACCTTC. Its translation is CASSYREHNYGYTF.

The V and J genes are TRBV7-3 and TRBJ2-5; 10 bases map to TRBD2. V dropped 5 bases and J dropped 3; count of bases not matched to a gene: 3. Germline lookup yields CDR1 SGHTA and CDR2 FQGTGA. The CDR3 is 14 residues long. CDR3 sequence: CASSQTSGEETQYF. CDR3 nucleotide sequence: TGTGCCAGCAGCCAAACTAGCGGGGAAGAGACCCAGTACTTC.

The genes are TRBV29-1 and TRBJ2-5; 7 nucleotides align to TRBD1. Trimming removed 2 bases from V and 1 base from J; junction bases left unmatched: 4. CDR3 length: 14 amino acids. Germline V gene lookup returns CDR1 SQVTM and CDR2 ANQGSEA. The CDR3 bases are TGCAGCGTTGAAAAGGGGGCAGGCCAAGAGACCCAGTACTTC. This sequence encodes CSVEKGAGQETQYF.